Each of the 21 T cell receptor beta chains below was sequenced from the same sample in a study of T cell responses to AZD1222 COVID-19 vaccine. Method: immunoSEQ multiplex PCR; TCRdb's copy keeps in-frame clones and lacks some. The repertoire holds 95,000 to 150,000 clones, with over 80% as singletons. The sample consisted of peripheral blood, taken 28 days after the second AZD1222 dose. The receptors here all came from an adult who received the AZD1222 COVID-19 vaccine.

The V gene is TRBV14, the J gene TRBJ2-7; the D gene is possibly TRBD2 (6 bases). CDR3 length: 14 residues. Per germline, CDR1 SGHDN and CDR2 FVKESK. Trimming cost V 4 bases and J 3 bases, with 13 bases left between them. The CDR3 DNA sequence: TGTGCCAGCAGCCCCCTGCGGGGCGACTACGAGCAGTACTTC. Translating gives CASSPLRGDYEQYF.

The chain couples TRBV23-1 to TRBJ2-1; 12 bases line up with TRBD2. TRBV23-1 is sorted into the ORF group, with uncertain function. CDR3 length: 17 residues. After removal of 3 bases from V and 5 bases from J, the junction contained 8 bases not matched to a gene. In nucleotides, the CDR3 is TGCGCCAGCAGTCACCGACTAGCGGGAGTGGGTCACAATGAGCAGTTCTTC. This codes for CASSHRLAGVGHNEQFF.

The V gene is TRBV28, the J gene TRBJ1-1; D is unresolved. V was trimmed by 8 bases and J by 5 bases, leaving 12 bases between them. This CDR3 region has 12 residues. Germline V CDR1 and CDR2: MDHEN, SYDVKM. CDR3 DNA sequence: TGTGCCAGCCTCAAAGTAGGGACTGAAGCTTTCTTT. Protein product: CASLKVGTEAFF.

The chain links TRBV4-2 to TRBJ2-1; D is possibly TRBD1 (6 bases). Germline assignment: CDR1 LGHNA and CDR2 YNFKEQ. V was shortened by 1 base and J by 4 bases, with 17 bases between the two germline ends. The CDR3 spans 17 residues. In DNA form, the CDR3 reads TGTGCCAGCAGCCAAGGAGTTCAGGCTAGGGGGTACAATGAGCAGTTCTTC. This gives the protein CASSQGVQARGYNEQFF.

The rearrangement joins TRBV27 to TRBJ2-7, with 10 bases identical to TRBD1. V lost 0 bases and J lost 3; bases outside the gene matches: 2. The CDR3 extends over 15 amino acids. CDR1 and CDR2 from the germline V gene are MNHEY and SMNVEV (reference sequence). DNA of the CDR3: TGTGCCAGCAGTTTATCGGGACAGGGGATCTACGAGCAGTACTTC. Encoded protein: CASSLSGQGIYEQYF.

The chain employs TRBV5-4 and TRBJ2-7; 8 nucleotides match TRBD1. Trimming cost V 4 bases and J 7 bases; bases outside gene matches: 10. CDR1 is SGHNT, CDR2 YYREEE, per germline (reference sequence). CDR3 length: 14 residues. The CDR3 spells CASSPGGSKGEQYF. The CDR3 DNA reads as TGTGCCAGCAGCCCAGGGGGCTCAAAAGGGGAGCAGTACTTC.

This chain connects TRBV7-8 to TRBJ1-5, with unresolved D. Germline-derived CDR1 and CDR2 are SGHVS and FQNEAQ. The CDR3 is 14 amino acids. V was cut by 1 base and J by 6 bases, with 10 bases left in between. The DNA for the CDR3 is TGTGCCAGCAGCTTAGGGGATTTCGCTCAGCCCCAGCATTTT. Its translation: CASSLGDFAQPQHF.

The V call is TRBV24-1, the J call TRBJ1-2, with D unresolved. Trimming took 4 bases from V and 2 from J, leaving 13 bases between them. The CDR3 is 15 residues long. Per the germline V gene, CDR1 is KGHDR and CDR2 is SFDVKD. CDR3 nucleotide sequence: TGTGCCACCAGTGACCCCTTGGCGGGAAACTATGGCTACACCTTC. It specifies CATSDPLAGNYGYTF.

This clone was picked up one time. The chain uses TRBV5-8 and TRBJ1-6; D is ambiguous. The ends were cut back, 1 base at V and 7 bases at J, with 3 bases in the middle. The V gene's germline CDR1 is SGHTS and CDR2 YDEGEE. This CDR3 is built from 12 residues. Written as DNA, the CDR3 is TGTGCCAGCAGCTTGTTGAATTCACCCCTCCACTTT. Protein product: CASSLLNSPLHF.

V is TRBV2 and J is TRBJ1-4; D not resolved. Germline assignment: CDR1 SNHLY and CDR2 FYNNEI. Between the trimmed V and J ends, which lost 4 bases and 5 bases, there was a span of 17 bases. The CDR3 length is 16 residues. This chain's CDR3 is CASSGGSATPNEKLFF. The CDR3 region has the DNA TGTGCCAGCAGTGGGGGTAGTGCGACCCCAAATGAAAAACTGTTTTTT.

The V gene is TRBV18, the J gene TRBJ1-5; tentative D call: TRBD1 (5 bases). Germline V gives CDR1 KGHSH, CDR2 LQKENI. The CDR3 runs 17 residues. Trimming took 3 bases from V and 5 from J, leaving 20 bases between them. Here the CDR3 DNA reads TGTGCCAGCTCACCTACTCAGGTCGGGGGTGGCGATCAGCCCCAGCATTTT. It yields the protein CASSPTQVGGGDQPQHF. Together with reference TRBV18 and TRBJ1-5, the CDR3 gives the full variable domain: NAGVMQNPRHLVRRRGQEARLRCSPMKGHSHVYWYRQLPEEGLKFMVYLQKENIIDESGMPKERFSAEFPKEGPSILRIQQVVRGDSAAYFCASSPTQVGGGDQPQHFGDGTRLSIL.

In DNA, the CDR3 is TGTGCCAGCAGCCCATCTAGGAGCAATCAGCCCCAGCATTTT. Amino acid sequence: CASSPSRSNQPQHF. The chain combines TRBV7-8 with TRBJ1-5; D is undetermined. Deletions cut 5 bases from V and 1 base from J, with 9 bases between. This CDR3 has 14 residues. CDR1 is SGHVS and CDR2 is FQNEAQ in the germline V gene.

The chain has TRBV19 and TRBJ2-1; 10 positions agree with TRBD1. Trimming cost V 7 bases and J 7 bases; bases outside gene matches: 7. Germline assignment: CDR1 LNHDA and CDR2 SQIVND (reference sequence). This CDR3 region has 14 residues. CDR3 DNA sequence: TGTGCCAGTAAACGACAGGGGGCGAGTAATGAGCAGTTCTTC. Residues: CASKRQGASNEQFF. The whole variable domain, remainder taken from reference TRBV19 and TRBJ2-1, is DGGITQSPKYLFRKEGQNVTLSCEQNLNHDAMYWYRQDPGQGLRLIYYSQIVNDFQKGDIAEGYSVSREKKESFPLTVTSAQKNPTAFYLCASKRQGASNEQFFGPGTRLTVL.

The chain couples TRBV25-1 to TRBJ1-1; the D gene is possibly TRBD1 (5 bases). The CDR3 length is 15 residues. Trimming took 0 bases from V and 0 from J, leaving 8 bases between them. Germline CDR1 MGHDK, CDR2 SYGVNS. The CDR3 loop reads CASSEYDSLNTEAFF. CDR3 sequence (DNA): TGTGCCAGCAGTGAATATGACAGCTTGAACACTGAAGCTTTCTTT. Full variable domain (rest looked up from reference TRBV25-1 and TRBJ1-1): EADIYQTPRYLVIGTGKKITLECSQTMGHDKMYWYQQDPGMELHLIHYSYGVNSTEKGDLSSESTVSRIRTEHFPLTLESARPSHTSQYLCASSEYDSLNTEAFFGQGTRLTVV.

This clone appeared a single time. The chain recombines TRBV19 with TRBJ1-5, with TRBD1 matching over 7 bases. CDR3 length equals 14 residues. The germline V gene encodes CDR1 LNHDA and CDR2 SQIVND (reference sequence). With 6 bases clipped from V and 3 bases from J, the junction kept 5 bases outside the gene matches. The CDR3 loop is CASSRTGFNQPQHF. CDR3 sequence (DNA): TGTGCCAGTAGCCGGACAGGATTCAATCAGCCCCAGCATTTT.

This clone has just one count. The chain uses TRBV10-1 and TRBJ2-3, with 13 bases lining up with TRBD2. Germline assignment: CDR1 WNHNN and CDR2 SYGVQD (reference sequence). CDR3 length equals 19 residues. With 2 bases clipped from V and 2 bases from J, the junction kept 10 bases outside the gene matches. This CDR3 is CASSEAGTSGKPPTDTQYF. The DNA for the CDR3 is TGCGCCAGCAGTGAGGCCGGGACTAGCGGGAAGCCCCCCACAGATACGCAGTATTTT.

V and J are TRBV6-5 and TRBJ1-5; D not resolved. Germline assignment: CDR1 MNHEY and CDR2 SVGAGI. The CDR3 length is 12 residues. Trimming cost V 6 bases and J 8 bases, with 11 bases left between them. The DNA for the CDR3 is TGTGCCAGCAGCCCCATCTTGGAGCCCCAGCATTTT. Protein: CASSPILEPQHF.

The chain carries TRBV6-5 and TRBJ1-6; D is undetermined. This CDR3 is built from 15 residues. The germline gives CDR1 MNHEY, CDR2 SVGAGI. V lost 2 bases, J lost 7 bases, and 12 bases lay in between. The CDR3 region has the DNA TGTGCCAGCAGTTACGTCTCCCAGGTGAATTCACCCCTCCACTTT. Its translation is CASSYVSQVNSPLHF.

The chain couples TRBV7-8 to TRBJ2-7; D ambiguous. V was clipped by 6 bases and J by 3 bases, with 18 bases between them. Germline assignment: CDR1 SGHVS and CDR2 FQNEAQ. CDR3 length: 15 amino acids. Here the CDR3 DNA reads TGTGCCAGCAGTCCCGCGCATGAGCTTAACTACGAGCAGTACTTC. Protein sequence: CASSPAHELNYEQYF.

This rearrangement joins TRBV28 to TRBJ1-6; tentative D call: TRBD1 (5 bases). The germline V gene encodes CDR1 MDHEN and CDR2 SYDVKM. The CDR3 covers 12 residues. V lost 7 bases and J 8 bases, leaving 9 bases between the germline ends. The CDR3 loop reads CASIGGDSPLHF. The CDR3 DNA follows: TGTGCCAGCATCGGGGGGGATTCACCCCTCCACTTT.

The chain couples TRBV18 to TRBJ1-1; TRBD1 matches 7 bases. CDR1 is KGHSH and CDR2 is LQKENI in the germline V gene. V dropped 4 bases and J dropped 2; count of bases not matched to a gene: 1. The CDR3 has 13 residues. The CDR3 nucleotides are TGTGCCAGCTCACGGGACAGCAACACTGAAGCTTTCTTT. It specifies CASSRDSNTEAFF.